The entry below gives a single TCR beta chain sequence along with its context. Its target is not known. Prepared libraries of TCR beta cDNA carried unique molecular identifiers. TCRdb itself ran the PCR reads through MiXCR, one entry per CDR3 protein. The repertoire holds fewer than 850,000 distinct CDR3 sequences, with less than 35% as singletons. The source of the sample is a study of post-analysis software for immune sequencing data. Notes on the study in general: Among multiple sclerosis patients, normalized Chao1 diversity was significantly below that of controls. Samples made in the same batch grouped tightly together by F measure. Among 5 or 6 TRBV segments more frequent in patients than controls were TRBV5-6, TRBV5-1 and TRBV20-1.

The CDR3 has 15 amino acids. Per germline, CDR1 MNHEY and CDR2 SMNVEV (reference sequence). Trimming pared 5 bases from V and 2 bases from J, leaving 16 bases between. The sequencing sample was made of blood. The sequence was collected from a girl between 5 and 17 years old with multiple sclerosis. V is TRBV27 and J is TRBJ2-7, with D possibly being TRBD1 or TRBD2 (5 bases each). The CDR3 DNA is TGTGCCAGCAGTACTCCGGGACGGCGAACCTACGAGCAGTACTTC. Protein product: CASSTPGRRTYEQYF.